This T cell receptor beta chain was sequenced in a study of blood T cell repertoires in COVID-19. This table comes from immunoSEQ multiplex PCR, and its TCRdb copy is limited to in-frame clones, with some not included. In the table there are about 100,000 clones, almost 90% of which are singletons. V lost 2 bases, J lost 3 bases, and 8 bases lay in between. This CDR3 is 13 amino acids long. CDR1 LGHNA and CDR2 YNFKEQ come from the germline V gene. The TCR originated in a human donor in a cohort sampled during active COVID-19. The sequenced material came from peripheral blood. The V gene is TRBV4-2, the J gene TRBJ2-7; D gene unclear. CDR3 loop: CASSQRLYYEQYF. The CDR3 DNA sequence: TGTGCCAGCAGCCAAAGACTGTACTACGAGCAGTACTTC.